The 2 T cell receptor beta chains below were found in one sample sequenced in a study of Graves' ophthalmopathy and Graves' hyperthyroidism. From RNA, the CDR3 regions of TCR beta chains were amplified and sequenced. HTBI primers served in a first-round RT-PCR, which a second-round multiplex PCR followed. TCRdb fed the multiplex PCR reads into MiXCR, producing one record per CDR3 protein. The sample includes more than 300,000 distinct CDR3 sequences, about 16% of them seen just once. Source material: peripheral blood. These receptors were taken from a woman between 18 and 29 years old with stable Graves' hyperthyroidism.

This clonotype showed up many times. This chain uses TRBV2 with TRBJ2-5, with 11 bases that match TRBD2. Germline CDR1 SNHLY, CDR2 FYNNEI. The CDR3 length is 17 residues. The junction had 7 bases not matched to a gene; V was cut back by 1 base and J by 3 bases. CDR3 bases: TGTGCCAGCAGTGAAGATCCTAGCGGGGGGCTAAAAGAGACCCAGTACTTC. Protein product: CASSEDPSGGLKETQYF.

The table lists this clonotype with many counts. The rearrangement uses TRBV29-1 and TRBJ1-2; D may be TRBD1 (5 bases). Looked up from germline, CDR1 is SQVTM and CDR2 is ANQGSEA. The CDR3 covers 12 residues. Trimming removed 3 bases from V and 7 bases from J, with 12 bases in between. CDR3 DNA: TGCAGCGTTGAGAGGGGACTTGGTGGCTACACCTTC. It specifies CSVERGLGGYTF.